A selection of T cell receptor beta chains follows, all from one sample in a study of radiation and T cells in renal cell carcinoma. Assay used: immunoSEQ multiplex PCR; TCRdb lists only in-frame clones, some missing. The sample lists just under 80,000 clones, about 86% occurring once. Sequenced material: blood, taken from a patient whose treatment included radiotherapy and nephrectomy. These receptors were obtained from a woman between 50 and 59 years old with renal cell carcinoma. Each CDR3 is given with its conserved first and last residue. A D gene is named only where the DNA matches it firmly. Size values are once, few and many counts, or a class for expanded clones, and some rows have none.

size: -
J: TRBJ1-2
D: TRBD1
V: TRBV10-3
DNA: TGTGCCATCACCTTTGACAGGGAAGGAGGCTACACCTTC
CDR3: CAITFDREGGYTF

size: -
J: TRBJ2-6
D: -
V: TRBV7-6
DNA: TGTGCCAGCAGCTTATCCCCGGGACTCACAAGCTCTGGGGCCAACGTCCTGACTTTC
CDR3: CASSLSPGLTSSGANVLTF

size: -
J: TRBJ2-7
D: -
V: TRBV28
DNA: TGTGCCAGCAGTGGTGATTACGAGCAGTACTTC
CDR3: CASSGDYEQYF

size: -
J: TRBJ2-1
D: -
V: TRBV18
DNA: TGTGCCAGCTCACCGCAGGGGGGTCTTTACAATGAGCAGTTCTTC
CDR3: CASSPQGGLYNEQFF

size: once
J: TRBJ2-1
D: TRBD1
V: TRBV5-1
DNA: TGCGCCAGCAGCCAACCGACAGGGGGCGACGATGAGCAGTTCTTC
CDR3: CASSQPTGGDDEQFF

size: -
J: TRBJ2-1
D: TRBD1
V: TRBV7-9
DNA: TGTGCCAGCAGCTCCGACAGGGGGCGAAGGGACAATGAGCAGTTCTTC
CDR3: CASSSDRGRRDNEQFF

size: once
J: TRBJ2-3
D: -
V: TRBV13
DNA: TGTGCCAGCAGCTCCCTCGAGGGGACAGATACGCAGTATTTT
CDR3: CASSSLEGTDTQYF

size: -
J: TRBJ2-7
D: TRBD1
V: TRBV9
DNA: TGTGCCAGCAGCCCGGCCCAGACAGGGCCCTACGAGCAGTACTTC
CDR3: CASSPAQTGPYEQYF

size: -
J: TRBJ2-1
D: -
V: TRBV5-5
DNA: TGTGCCAGCAGCTTGGGGAGCTCCTACAATGAGCAGTTCTTC
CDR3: CASSLGSSYNEQFF

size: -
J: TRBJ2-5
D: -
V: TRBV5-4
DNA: TGTGCCAGCAGCTCGGAGGGGAAAGAGACCCAGTACTTC
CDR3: CASSSEGKETQYF

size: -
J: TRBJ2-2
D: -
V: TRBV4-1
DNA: TGCGCCAGCAGTCTGCTGGTGCGCCTCGTGCATGGCACCGGGGAGCTGTTTTTT
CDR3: CASSLLVRLVHGTGELFF

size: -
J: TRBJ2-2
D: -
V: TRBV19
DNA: TGTGCCAGTTACTCATTTACGACCGGGGAGCTGTTTTTT
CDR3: CASYSFTTGELFF

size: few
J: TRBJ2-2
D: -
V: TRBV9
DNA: TGTGCCAGCAGCCCCCAGGTAGGGCGTTATACCCCCGGGGAGCTGTTTTTT
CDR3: CASSPQVGRYTPGELFF

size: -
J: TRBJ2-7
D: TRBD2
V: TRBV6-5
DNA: TGTGCCAGCAGACCCAGGCTAGCGGGAAGCTACGAGCAGTACTTC
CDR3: CASRPRLAGSYEQYF

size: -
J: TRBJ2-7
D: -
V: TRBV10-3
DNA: TGTGCCATCAGTGAGCTTCGGGAGCAGTACTTC
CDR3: CAISELREQYF

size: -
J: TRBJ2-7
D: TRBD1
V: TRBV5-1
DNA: TGCGCCAGCAGACTGACAGGGGGCCGCTACGAGCAGTACTTC
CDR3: CASRLTGGRYEQYF

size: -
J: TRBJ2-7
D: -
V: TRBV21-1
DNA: TGTGCCAGCAGCAGGAGGTGCGAGCAGTACTTC
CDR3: CASSRRCEQYF

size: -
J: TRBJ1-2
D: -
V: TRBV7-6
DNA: TGTGCCAGCAGCAAAAAAGGTGAATCTCGGACCTATGGCTACACCTTC
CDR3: CASSKKGESRTYGYTF

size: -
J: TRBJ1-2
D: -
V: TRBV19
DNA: TGTGCCAGTAGTAGAGGTCTGGCAGGAACTACGGATGGCTACACCTTC
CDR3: CASSRGLAGTTDGYTF

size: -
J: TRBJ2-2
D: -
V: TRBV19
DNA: TGTGCCAGCCTACCCGACTGGAGCACCGGGGAGCTGTTTTTT
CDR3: CASLPDWSTGELFF